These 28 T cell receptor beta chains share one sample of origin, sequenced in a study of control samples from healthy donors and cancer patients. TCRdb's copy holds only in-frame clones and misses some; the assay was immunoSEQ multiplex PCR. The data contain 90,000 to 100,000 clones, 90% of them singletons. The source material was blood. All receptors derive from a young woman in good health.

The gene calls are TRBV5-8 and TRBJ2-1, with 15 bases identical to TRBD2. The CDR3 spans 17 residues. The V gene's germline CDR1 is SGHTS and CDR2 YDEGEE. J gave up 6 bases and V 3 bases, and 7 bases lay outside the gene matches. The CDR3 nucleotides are TGTGCCAGCAGCTACGGACTAGCGGGGGGGTTTGGCAATGAGCAGTTCTTC. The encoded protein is CASSYGLAGGFGNEQFF.

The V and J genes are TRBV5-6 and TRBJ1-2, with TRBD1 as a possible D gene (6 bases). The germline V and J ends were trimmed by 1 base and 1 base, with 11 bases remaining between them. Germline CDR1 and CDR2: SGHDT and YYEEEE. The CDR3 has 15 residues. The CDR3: CASSLTGLGNYGYTF. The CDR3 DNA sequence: TGTGCCAGCAGCTTGACAGGGTTGGGTAACTATGGCTACACCTTC.

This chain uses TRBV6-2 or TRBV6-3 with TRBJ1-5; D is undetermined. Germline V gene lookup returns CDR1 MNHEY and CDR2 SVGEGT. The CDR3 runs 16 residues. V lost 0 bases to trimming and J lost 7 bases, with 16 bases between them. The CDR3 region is CASSYSGRVISQPQHF. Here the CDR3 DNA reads TGTGCCAGCAGTTACTCCGGAAGGGTCATAAGCCAGCCCCAGCATTTT.

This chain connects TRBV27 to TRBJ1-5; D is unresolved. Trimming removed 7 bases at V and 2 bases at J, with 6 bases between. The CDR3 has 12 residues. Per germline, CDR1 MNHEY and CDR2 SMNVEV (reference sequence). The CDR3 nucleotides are TGTGCCAGCAAGGGTGGCAATCAGCCCCAGCATTTT. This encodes CASKGGNQPQHF.

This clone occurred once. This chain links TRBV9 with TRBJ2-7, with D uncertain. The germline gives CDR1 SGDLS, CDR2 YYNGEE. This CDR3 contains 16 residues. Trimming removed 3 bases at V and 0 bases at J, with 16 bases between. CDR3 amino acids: CASSGADRKSSYEQYF. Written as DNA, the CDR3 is TGTGCCAGCAGCGGGGCCGATCGTAAAAGCTCCTACGAGCAGTACTTC.

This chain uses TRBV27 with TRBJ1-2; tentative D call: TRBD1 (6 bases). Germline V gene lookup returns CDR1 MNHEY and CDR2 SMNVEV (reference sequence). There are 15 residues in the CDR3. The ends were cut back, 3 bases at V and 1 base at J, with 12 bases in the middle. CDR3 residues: CASSFRGIINYGYTF. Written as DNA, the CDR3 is TGTGCCAGCAGTTTTAGGGGGATCATTAACTATGGCTACACCTTC.

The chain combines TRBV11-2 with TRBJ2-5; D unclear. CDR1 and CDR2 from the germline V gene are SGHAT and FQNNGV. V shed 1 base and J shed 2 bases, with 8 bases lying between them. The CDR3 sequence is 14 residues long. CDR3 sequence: CASSLVSVQETQYF. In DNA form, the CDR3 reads TGTGCCAGCAGCTTAGTGTCAGTACAAGAGACCCAGTACTTC.

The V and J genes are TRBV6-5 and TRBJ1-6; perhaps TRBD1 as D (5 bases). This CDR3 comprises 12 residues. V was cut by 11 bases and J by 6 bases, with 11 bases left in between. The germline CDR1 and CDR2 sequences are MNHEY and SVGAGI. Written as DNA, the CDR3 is TGTGCCGGCCGGGACGGTAATTCACCCCTCCACTTT. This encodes CAGRDGNSPLHF.

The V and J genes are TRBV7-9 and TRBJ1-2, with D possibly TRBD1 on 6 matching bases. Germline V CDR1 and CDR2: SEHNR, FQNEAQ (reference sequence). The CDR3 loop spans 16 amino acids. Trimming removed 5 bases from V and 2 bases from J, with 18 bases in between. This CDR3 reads CASSSGGTNKNYGYTF. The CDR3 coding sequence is TGTGCCAGCAGCAGTGGCGGGACAAATAAAAACTATGGCTACACCTTC.

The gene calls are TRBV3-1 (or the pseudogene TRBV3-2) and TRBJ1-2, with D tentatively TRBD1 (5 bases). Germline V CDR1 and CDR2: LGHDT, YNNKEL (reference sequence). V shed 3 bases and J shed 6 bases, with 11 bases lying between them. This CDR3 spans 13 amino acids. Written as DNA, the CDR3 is TGTGCCAGCAGCCACGGAGGGGAGGATGGCTACACCTTC. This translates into CASSHGGEDGYTF.

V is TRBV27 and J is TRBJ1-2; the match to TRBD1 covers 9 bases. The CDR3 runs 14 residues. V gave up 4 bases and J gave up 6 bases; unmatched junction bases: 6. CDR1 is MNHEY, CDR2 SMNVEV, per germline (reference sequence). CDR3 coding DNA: TGTGCCAGCAGTTCCCCCGGGACAGGGAATGGCTACACCTTC. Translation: CASSSPGTGNGYTF.

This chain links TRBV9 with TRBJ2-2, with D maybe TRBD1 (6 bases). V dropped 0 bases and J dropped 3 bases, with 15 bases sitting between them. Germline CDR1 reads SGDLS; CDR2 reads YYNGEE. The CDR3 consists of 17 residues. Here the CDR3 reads CASSVVGHPRDTGELFF. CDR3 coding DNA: TGTGCCAGCAGCGTAGTGGGACACCCCAGGGACACCGGGGAGCTGTTTTTT. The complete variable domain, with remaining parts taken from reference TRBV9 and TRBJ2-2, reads DSGVTQTPKHLITATGQRVTLRCSPRSGDLSVYWYQQSLDQGLQFLIQYYNGEERAKGNILERFSAQQFPDLHSELNLSSLELGDSALYFCASSVVGHPRDTGELFFGEGSRLTVL.

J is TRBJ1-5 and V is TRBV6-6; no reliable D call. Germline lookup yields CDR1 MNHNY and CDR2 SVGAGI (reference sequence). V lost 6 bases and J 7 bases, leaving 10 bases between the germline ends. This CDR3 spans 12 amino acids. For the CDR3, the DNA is TGTGCCAGCAGAGTCGGGGAGCAGCCCCAGCATTTT. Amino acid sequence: CASRVGEQPQHF.

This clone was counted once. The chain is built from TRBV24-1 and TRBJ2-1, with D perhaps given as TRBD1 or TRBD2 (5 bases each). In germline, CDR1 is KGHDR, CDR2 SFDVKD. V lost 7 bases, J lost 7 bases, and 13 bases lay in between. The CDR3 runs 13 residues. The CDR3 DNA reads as TGTGCCACCAGCCAAGTTGGGGGTAATGAGCAGTTCTTC. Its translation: CATSQVGGNEQFF.

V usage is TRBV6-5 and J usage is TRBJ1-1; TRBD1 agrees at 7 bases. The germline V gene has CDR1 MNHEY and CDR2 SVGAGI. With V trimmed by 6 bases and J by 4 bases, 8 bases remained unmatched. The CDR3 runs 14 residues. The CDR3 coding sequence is TGTGCCAGCAGCCAGATACAGGGGACCACTGAAGCTTTCTTT. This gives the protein CASSQIQGTTEAFF.

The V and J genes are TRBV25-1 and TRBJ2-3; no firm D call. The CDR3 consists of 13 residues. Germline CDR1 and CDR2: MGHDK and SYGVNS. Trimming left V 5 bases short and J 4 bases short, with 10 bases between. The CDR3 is CASSSVAADTQYF. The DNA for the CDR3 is TGTGCCAGCAGTAGTGTGGCCGCAGATACGCAGTATTTT.

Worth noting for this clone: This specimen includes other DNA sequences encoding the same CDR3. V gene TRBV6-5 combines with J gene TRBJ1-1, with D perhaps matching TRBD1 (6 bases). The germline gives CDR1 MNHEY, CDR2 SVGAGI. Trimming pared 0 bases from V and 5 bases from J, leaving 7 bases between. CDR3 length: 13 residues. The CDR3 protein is CASSYSGGTEAFF. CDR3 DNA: TGTGCCAGCAGTTACTCAGGGGGTACTGAAGCTTTCTTT.

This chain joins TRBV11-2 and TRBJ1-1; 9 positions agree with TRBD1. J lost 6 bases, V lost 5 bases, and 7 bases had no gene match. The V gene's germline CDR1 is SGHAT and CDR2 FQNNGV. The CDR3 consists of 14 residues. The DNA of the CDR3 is TGTGCCAGCAGCCGGGACAGGGTTTTGTCTGAAGCTTTCTTT. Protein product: CASSRDRVLSEAFF.

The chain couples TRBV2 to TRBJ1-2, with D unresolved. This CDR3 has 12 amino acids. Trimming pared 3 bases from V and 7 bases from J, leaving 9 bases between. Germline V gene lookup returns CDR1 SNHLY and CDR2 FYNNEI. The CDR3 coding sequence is TGTGCCAGCAGTGACGAGGTGGGTGGCTACACCTTC. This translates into CASSDEVGGYTF.

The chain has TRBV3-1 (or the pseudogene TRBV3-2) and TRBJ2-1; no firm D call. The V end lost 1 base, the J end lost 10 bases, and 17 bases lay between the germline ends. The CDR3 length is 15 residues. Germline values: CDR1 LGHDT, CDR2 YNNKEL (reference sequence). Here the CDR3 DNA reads TGTGCCAGCAGCCAAGTCCCCGACGGAGCTGGGGAGCAGTTCTTC. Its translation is CASSQVPDGAGEQFF.

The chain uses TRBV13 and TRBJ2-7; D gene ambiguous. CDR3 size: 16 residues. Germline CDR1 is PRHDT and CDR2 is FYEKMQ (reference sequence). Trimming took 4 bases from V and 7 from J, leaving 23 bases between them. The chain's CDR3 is CASSSLGEAEKKEQYF. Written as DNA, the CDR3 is TGTGCCAGCAGCTCCCTGGGTGAGGCGGAAAAGAAAGAGCAGTACTTC.

In DNA form, the CDR3 reads TGCGCCAGCAGCCAAGAGGAGGACAGCTCCTACAATGAGCAGTTCTTC. Translated: CASSQEEDSSYNEQFF. This chain uses TRBV4-1 with TRBJ2-1, with D maybe TRBD1 (6 bases). Germline CDR1 reads MGHRA; CDR2 reads YSYEKL. The germline V and J ends were trimmed by 0 bases and 0 bases, with 9 bases remaining between them. The CDR3 contains 16 residues.

The CDR3 loop reads CASSLHGTSGVSSYNEQFF. Written as DNA, the CDR3 is TGTGCCAGCAGCTTGCACGGGACTAGCGGGGTAAGCTCCTACAATGAGCAGTTCTTC. The V gene is TRBV7-3, the J gene TRBJ2-1; 13 positions agree with TRBD2. The CDR3 is 19 amino acids. The germline V gene encodes CDR1 SGHTA and CDR2 FQGTGA. V lost 3 bases to trimming and J lost 0 bases; unmatched junction nucleotides: 8. The entire variable domain, with the rest obtained from reference TRBV7-3 and TRBJ2-1, is as follows: GAGVSQTPSNKVTEKGKYVELRCDPISGHTALYWYRQSLGQGPEFLIYFQGTGAADDSGLPNDRFFAVRPEGSVSTLKIQRTERGDSAVYLCASSLHGTSGVSSYNEQFFGPGTRLTVL.

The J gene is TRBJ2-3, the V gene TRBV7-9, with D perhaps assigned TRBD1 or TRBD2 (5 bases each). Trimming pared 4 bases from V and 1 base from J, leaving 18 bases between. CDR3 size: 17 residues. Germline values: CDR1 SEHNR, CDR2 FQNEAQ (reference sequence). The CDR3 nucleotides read TGTGCCAGCAGCTCCTACGGCCGCGAGGGGCGCACAGATACGCAGTATTTT. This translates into CASSSYGREGRTDTQYF.

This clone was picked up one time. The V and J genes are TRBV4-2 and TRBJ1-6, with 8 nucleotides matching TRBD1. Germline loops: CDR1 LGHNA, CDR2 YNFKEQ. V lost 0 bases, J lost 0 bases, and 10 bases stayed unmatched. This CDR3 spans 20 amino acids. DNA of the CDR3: TGTGCCAGCAGCCAAGATACAGGGGGAAAGAGTCGCTCCTATAATTCACCCCTCCACTTT. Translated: CASSQDTGGKSRSYNSPLHF.

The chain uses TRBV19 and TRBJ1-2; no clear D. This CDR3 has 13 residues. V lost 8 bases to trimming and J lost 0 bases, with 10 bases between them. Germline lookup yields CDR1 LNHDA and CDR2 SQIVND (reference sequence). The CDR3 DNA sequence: TGTGCCAGTGGTTGGGCGGCTAACTATGGCTACACCTTC. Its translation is CASGWAANYGYTF.

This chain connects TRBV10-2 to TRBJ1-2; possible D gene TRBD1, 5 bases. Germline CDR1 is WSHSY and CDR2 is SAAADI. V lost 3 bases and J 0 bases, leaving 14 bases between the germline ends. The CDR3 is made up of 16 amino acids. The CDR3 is CASSDPFDSSNYGYTF. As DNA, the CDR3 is TGCGCCAGCAGTGATCCATTTGACAGTTCTAACTATGGCTACACCTTC.

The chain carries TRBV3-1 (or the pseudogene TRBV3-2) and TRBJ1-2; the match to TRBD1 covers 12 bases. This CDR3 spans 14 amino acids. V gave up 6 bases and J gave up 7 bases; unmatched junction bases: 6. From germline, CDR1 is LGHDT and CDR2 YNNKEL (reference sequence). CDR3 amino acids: CASSYGTGGFGYTF. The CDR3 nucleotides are TGTGCCAGCAGTTACGGGACAGGGGGCTTTGGCTACACCTTC.